This TCR beta chain was profiled in a study of blood T cells in healthy people across ages. A second PCR of 7 to 11 cycles used a sample-barcoded 5' primer and a J-beta primer mix. TCRdb recomputed calls from the 5' RACE reads with MiXCR, one row per CDR3 protein. The sample has approximately 730,000 distinct CDR3 sequences; roughly 44% are singletons. The CDR3 runs to 15 residues. Trimming pared 0 bases from V and 1 base from J, leaving 8 bases between. The V gene's germline CDR1 is KGHSH and CDR2 LQKENI. Donors gave around 10 milliliters of peripheral blood apiece. The specimen was blood. This receptor was identified in a woman aged 60 to 75 in good health. The rearrangement uses TRBV18 and TRBJ2-3; D not certain. The DNA of the CDR3 is TGTGCCAGCTCACCACCGGTTATGGGCACAGATACGCAGTATTTT. This codes for CASSPPVMGTDTQYF. Full variable domain (missing parts from reference TRBV18 and TRBJ2-3): NAGVMQNPRHLVRRRGQEARLRCSPMKGHSHVYWYRQLPEEGLKFMVYLQKENIIDESGMPKERFSAEFPKEGPSILRIQQVVRGDSAAYFCASSPPVMGTDTQYFGPGTRLTVL.